The 16 T cell receptor beta chains reported below all come from one sample, sequenced in a study of cytomegalovirus exposure and HLA in healthy donors (dated by TCRdb to between 2016 and 2019). To prepare the library, the immunoSEQ multiplex PCR assay was applied. A mixture of 60 forward primers for TCR Vbeta segments and 13 reverse primers for TCR Jbeta segments was used in the multiplex PCR. This immuneACCESS table, as held by TCRdb, lists in-frame sequences with V and J called but not all clones. Of the missing ones, under half trace to an unresolved V gene in checked studies; the others have no known cause. This sample comprises 150,000 to 200,000 clones, around 84% of them detected only once. Clones ranked in the top ten supply less than 2% of the sample. Sequenced: PBMCs. These receptors were taken from a man between 18 and 35 years old in good health and CMV-seronegative.

This clone showed up just once. This sequence joins TRBV18 and TRBJ1-2; D is ambiguous. The CDR3 contains 13 residues. The germline V gene has CDR1 KGHSH and CDR2 LQKENI. The germline V and J ends were trimmed by 2 bases and 5 bases, with 9 bases remaining between them. CDR3 residues: CASSPGSDYGYTF. CDR3 DNA: TGTGCCAGCTCACCAGGCAGCGATTATGGCTACACCTTC.

This clone was counted between two and nine times. The chain is built from TRBV7-8 and TRBJ1-1; TRBD1 is a possible D gene (5 bases). CDR3 length equals 15 residues. Germline lookup yields CDR1 SGHVS and CDR2 FQNEAQ. Between the trimmed V and J ends, which lost 1 base and 0 bases, there was a span of 9 bases. CDR3 residues: CASSLGTGMNTEAFF. DNA of the CDR3: TGTGCCAGCAGCTTAGGTACAGGCATGAACACTGAAGCTTTCTTT.

This sequence joins TRBV5-1 and TRBJ2-1; TRBD2 matches 8 bases. The germline V gene has CDR1 SGHRS and CDR2 YFSETQ. This CDR3 has 15 residues. The V segment lost 0 bases and the J segment 4 bases; nucleotides outside the gene matches: 3. The chain's CDR3 is CASSLVASGYNEQFF. The CDR3 DNA reads TGCGCCAGCAGCTTGGTCGCTAGCGGGTACAATGAGCAGTTCTTC.

V gene TRBV4-1 combines with J gene TRBJ1-2; 8 positions match TRBD1. The germline V gene has CDR1 MGHRA and CDR2 YSYEKL. Unmatched junction bases numbered 4, after V lost 5 bases and J lost 5 bases. CDR3 length: 13 residues. CDR3 nucleotide sequence: TGCGCCAGCAGCGGGGACAGGCTTTATGGCTACACCTTC. Protein sequence: CASSGDRLYGYTF.

The chain uses TRBV28 and TRBJ1-5, with a possible D match to TRBD1 (5 bases). The CDR3 covers 17 residues. Trimming stripped 3 bases from V and 0 bases from J, with 15 bases between. Looked up from germline, CDR1 is MDHEN and CDR2 is SYDVKM. CDR3 sequence: CASSFIGGIYSNQPQHF. CDR3 DNA: TGTGCCAGCAGTTTTATTGGGGGGATATATAGCAATCAGCCCCAGCATTTT.

The rearrangement joins TRBV5-4 to TRBJ2-7; 8 nucleotides agree with TRBD1. The V segment lost 0 bases and the J segment 0 bases; nucleotides outside the gene matches: 2. In germline, CDR1 is SGHNT, CDR2 YYREEE (reference sequence). This CDR3 is 15 amino acids long. The CDR3 region is CASSLVGQGSYEQYF. As DNA, the CDR3 is TGTGCCAGCAGCTTGGTAGGACAGGGCTCCTACGAGCAGTACTTC.

V and J are TRBV5-1 and TRBJ2-1, with 9 bases matching TRBD1. Germline V gene sequence: CDR1 SGHRS, CDR2 YFSETQ. The V segment lost 6 bases and the J segment 5 bases; nucleotides outside the gene matches: 6. The CDR3 sequence is 14 residues long. The CDR3 sequence is CASTQTGGNNEQFF. The CDR3 DNA reads TGCGCCAGCACCCAGACAGGGGGGAACAATGAGCAGTTCTTC.

The gene calls are TRBV9 and TRBJ2-4; tentatively, D is TRBD1 (5 bases). Germline CDR1 reads SGDLS; CDR2 reads YYNGEE. CDR3 size: 12 residues. Trimming removed 4 bases at V and 7 bases at J, with 9 bases between. The CDR3 region has the DNA TGTGCCAGCAGCTCCGGACATAACATTCAGTACTTC. It encodes CASSSGHNIQYF.

A single count supports this clone. This chain joins TRBV9 and TRBJ2-2, with D perhaps TRBD1 (5 bases). Germline CDR1 and CDR2: SGDLS and YYNGEE. CDR3 length: 14 residues. Trimming pared 0 bases from V and 5 bases from J, leaving 8 bases between. CDR3 sequence: CASSVDAGTGELFF. The DNA for the CDR3 is TGTGCCAGCAGCGTAGATGCAGGGACCGGGGAGCTGTTTTTT.

For this clone: Other DNA sequences in this sample translate to the same CDR3. This chain uses TRBV5-1 with TRBJ2-5; TRBD1 agrees at 9 bases. The CDR3 sequence is 14 residues long. Germline V gene data show CDR1 as SGHRS and CDR2 as YFSETQ. Losses at the gene ends were 4 bases for V and 4 bases for J; bases not matched to a gene: 5. CDR3 in amino acids: CASSPGQGRETQYF. The CDR3 nucleotides read TGCGCCAGCAGCCCCGGACAGGGGCGAGAGACCCAGTACTTC.

The rearrangement links TRBV7-9 to TRBJ2-4; TRBD2 matches at 11 bases. The V gene end was trimmed by 3 bases and the J gene end by 0 bases; junction bases not matched to a gene: 7. The germline gives CDR1 SEHNR, CDR2 FQNEAQ (reference sequence). The CDR3 covers 18 residues. For the CDR3, the DNA is TGTGCCAGCAGCTTCGGGCTAGCGGGGGGCGAAGCCAAAAACATTCAGTACTTC. This encodes CASSFGLAGGEAKNIQYF. The entire variable domain, with the rest obtained from reference TRBV7-9 and TRBJ2-4, is as follows: DTGVSQNPRHKITKRGQNVTFRCDPISEHNRLYWYRQTLGQGPEFLTYFQNEAQLEKSRLLSDRFSAERPKGSFSTLEIQRTEQGDSAMYLCASSFGLAGGEAKNIQYFGAGTRLSVL.

This clone was seen just once. The chain employs TRBV5-1 and TRBJ1-1; 8 nucleotides line up with TRBD1. The ends lost 4 bases at V and 2 bases at J; junction bases unmatched: 16. This CDR3 comprises 18 residues. Germline CDR1 and CDR2: SGHRS and YFSETQ. In DNA form, the CDR3 reads TGCGCCAGCAGCGAAACCTATAGGGGACAGGCTTCCAACACTGAAGCTTTCTTT. It codes for CASSETYRGQASNTEAFF.

With regard to this clone: A junction boundary mismatches the germline segment, possibly from a read error. The chain couples TRBV6-5 to TRBJ2-2, with 7 bases lining up with TRBD2. The CDR3 has 13 residues. The germline gives CDR1 MNHEY, CDR2 SVGAGI. CDR3: CAISGGDGGELFF. The CDR3, as DNA: TGTGCCATCAGTGGGGGGGATGGCGGGGAGCTGTTTTTT.

The genes are TRBV19 and TRBJ1-1; D perhaps matches TRBD1 (6 bases). The CDR3 has 14 amino acids. V dropped 5 bases and J dropped 2 bases, with 12 bases sitting between them. From germline, CDR1 is LNHDA and CDR2 SQIVND (reference sequence). The CDR3 DNA sequence: TGTGCCAGTAGTGATGGGGGCATAAACACTGAAGCTTTCTTT. Residues: CASSDGGINTEAFF.

The chain uses TRBV28 and TRBJ1-5; 8 nucleotides align to TRBD1. The CDR3 spans 14 residues. Per the germline V gene, CDR1 is MDHEN and CDR2 is SYDVKM. Unmatched junction bases numbered 8, after V lost 7 bases and J lost 6 bases. CDR3 sequence: CASIIGQGAQPQHF. DNA of the CDR3: TGTGCCAGCATTATCGGACAGGGAGCTCAGCCCCAGCATTTT.

V and J are TRBV27 and TRBJ2-5; D is unclear. Matching the DNA end better, TRBJ2-7 makes the J call doubtful. This CDR3 has 15 amino acids. From germline, CDR1 is MNHEY and CDR2 SMNVEV (reference sequence). The CDR3 DNA follows: TGTGCCAGCAGTACCACCCCAGCTAGCTCCTACGAGCAGTACTTC. The encoded protein is CASSTTPASSYEQYF.